The clone carrying this T cell receptor beta chain occurred a few times. Trimming removed 4 bases at V and 5 bases at J, with 10 bases between. This CDR3 has 13 amino acids. Germline CDR1 is SGHNT and CDR2 is YYREEE (reference sequence). Assay: immunoSEQ multiplex PCR; the TCRdb copy retains only in-frame clones and omits some. Here the sample spans some 46,000 clones, roughly 90% being singletons. The data originate from a study of glioma-infiltrating T cells after dendritic cell vaccination. The time point was: after dendritic cell vaccination, including at tumor progression/relapse. Patients had residual fresh-frozen tumor tissue and more than two years of survival data.

Sample: blood, taken after dendritic cell vaccination. This clonotype was obtained from a human donor with glioblastoma. The chain joins TRBV5-4 to TRBJ1-5, with unresolved D. CDR3 protein: CASSPGRDQPQHF. The CDR3 DNA reads TGTGCCAGCAGCCCTGGTCGGGATCAGCCCCAGCATTTT.